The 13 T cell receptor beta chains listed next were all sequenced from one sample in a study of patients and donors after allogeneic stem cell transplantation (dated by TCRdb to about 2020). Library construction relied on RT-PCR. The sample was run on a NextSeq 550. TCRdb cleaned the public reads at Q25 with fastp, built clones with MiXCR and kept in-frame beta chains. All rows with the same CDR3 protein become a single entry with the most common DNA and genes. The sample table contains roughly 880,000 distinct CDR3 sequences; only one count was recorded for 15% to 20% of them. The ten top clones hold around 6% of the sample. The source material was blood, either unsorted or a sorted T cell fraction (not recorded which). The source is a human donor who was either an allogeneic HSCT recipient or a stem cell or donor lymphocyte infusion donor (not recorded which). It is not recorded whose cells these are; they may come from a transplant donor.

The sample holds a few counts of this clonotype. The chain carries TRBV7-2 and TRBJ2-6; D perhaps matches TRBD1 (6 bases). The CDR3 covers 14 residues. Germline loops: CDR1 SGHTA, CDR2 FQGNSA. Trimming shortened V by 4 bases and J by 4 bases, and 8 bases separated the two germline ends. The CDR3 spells CASSSRGGANVLTF. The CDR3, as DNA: TGTGCCAGCAGCTCCAGGGGAGGGGCCAACGTCCTGACTTTC.

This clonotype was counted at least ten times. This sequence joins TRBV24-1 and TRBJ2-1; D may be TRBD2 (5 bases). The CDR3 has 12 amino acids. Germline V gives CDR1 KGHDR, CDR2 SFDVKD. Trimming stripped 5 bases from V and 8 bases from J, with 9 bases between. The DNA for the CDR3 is TGTGCCACCAGTGTAGGAGCGGATGAGCAGTTCTTC. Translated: CATSVGADEQFF.

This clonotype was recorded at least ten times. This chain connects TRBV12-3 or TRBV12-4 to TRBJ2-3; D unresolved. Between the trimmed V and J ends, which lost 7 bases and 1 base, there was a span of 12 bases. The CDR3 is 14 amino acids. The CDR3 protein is CASILSHRTDTQYF. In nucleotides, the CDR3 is TGTGCCAGCATCCTCTCCCATCGCACAGATACGCAGTATTTT.

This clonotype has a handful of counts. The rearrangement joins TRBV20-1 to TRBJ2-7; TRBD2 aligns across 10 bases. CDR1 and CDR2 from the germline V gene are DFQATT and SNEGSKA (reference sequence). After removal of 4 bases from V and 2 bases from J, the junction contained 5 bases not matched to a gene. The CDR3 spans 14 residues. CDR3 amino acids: CSAKLAGQTYEQYF. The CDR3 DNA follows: TGCAGTGCTAAACTAGCGGGGCAGACCTACGAGCAGTACTTC.

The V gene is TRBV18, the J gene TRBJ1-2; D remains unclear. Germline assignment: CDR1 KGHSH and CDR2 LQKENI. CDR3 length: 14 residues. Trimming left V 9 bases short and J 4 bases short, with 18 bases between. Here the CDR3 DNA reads TGTGCCAGTACAATGGGGTCAACTGGCTATGGCTACACCTTC. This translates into CASTMGSTGYGYTF.

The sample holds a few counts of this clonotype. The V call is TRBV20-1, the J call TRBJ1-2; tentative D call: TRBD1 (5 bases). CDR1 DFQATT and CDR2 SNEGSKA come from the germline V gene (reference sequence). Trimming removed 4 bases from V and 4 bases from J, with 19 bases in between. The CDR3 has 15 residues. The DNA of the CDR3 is TGCAGTGCTACGCTTCACCCGGGGGGAACCTATGGCTACACCTTC. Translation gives CSATLHPGGTYGYTF.

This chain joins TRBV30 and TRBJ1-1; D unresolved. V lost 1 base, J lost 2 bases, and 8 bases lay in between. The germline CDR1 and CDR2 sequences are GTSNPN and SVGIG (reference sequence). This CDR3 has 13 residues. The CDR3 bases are TGTGCCTGGAGTGGGCCGGTAAACACTGAAGCTTTCTTT. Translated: CAWSGPVNTEAFF.

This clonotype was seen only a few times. CDR3 in DNA: TGCAGTGCTAGGGGGGGAGGTAGAAGCACAGATACGCAGTATTTT. Protein sequence: CSARGGGRSTDTQYF. V gene TRBV20-1 combines with J gene TRBJ2-3; possible D gene TRBD2, 6 bases. The V gene lost 3 bases and the J gene lost 0 bases, with 13 bases spanning the gap. The CDR3 spans 15 residues. CDR1 and CDR2 (germline): DFQATT, SNEGSKA (reference sequence).

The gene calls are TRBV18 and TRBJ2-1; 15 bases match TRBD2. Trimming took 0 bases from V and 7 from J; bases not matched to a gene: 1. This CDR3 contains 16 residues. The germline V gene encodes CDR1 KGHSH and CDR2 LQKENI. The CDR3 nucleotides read TGTGCCAGCTCACCACCCGGGACTAGCGGGAGGAATGAGCAGTTCTTC. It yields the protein CASSPPGTSGRNEQFF.

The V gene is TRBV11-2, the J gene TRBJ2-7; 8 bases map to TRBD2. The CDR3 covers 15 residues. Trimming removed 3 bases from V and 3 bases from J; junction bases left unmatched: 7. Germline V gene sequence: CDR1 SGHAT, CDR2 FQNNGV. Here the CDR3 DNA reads TGTGCCAGCAGCTTGTCCGGGACTAGAAACTACGAGCAGTACTTC. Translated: CASSLSGTRNYEQYF.

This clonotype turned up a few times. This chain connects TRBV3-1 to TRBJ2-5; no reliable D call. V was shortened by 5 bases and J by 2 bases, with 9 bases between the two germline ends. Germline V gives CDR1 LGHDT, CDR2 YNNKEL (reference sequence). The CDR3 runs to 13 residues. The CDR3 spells CASSAVPQETQYF. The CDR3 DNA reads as TGTGCCAGCAGCGCGGTCCCTCAAGAGACCCAGTACTTC.

The CDR3 DNA sequence: TGTGCCAGCAGCCAGGGACAGGGAAACTACTATGGCTACACCTTC. Translating gives CASSQGQGNYYGYTF. The V call is TRBV5-5, the J call TRBJ1-2; 9 bases are shared with TRBD1. The V segment lost 4 bases and the J segment 3 bases; nucleotides outside the gene matches: 7. The CDR3 length is 15 residues. The germline V gene encodes CDR1 SGHKS and CDR2 YYEKEE (reference sequence).

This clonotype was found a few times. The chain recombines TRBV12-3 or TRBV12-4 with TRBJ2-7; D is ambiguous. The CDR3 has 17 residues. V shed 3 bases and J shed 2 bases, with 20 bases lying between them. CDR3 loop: CASSFPVRRWQTYEQYF. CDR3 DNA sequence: TGTGCCAGCAGTTTCCCCGTCCGTCGATGGCAAACCTACGAGCAGTACTTC.